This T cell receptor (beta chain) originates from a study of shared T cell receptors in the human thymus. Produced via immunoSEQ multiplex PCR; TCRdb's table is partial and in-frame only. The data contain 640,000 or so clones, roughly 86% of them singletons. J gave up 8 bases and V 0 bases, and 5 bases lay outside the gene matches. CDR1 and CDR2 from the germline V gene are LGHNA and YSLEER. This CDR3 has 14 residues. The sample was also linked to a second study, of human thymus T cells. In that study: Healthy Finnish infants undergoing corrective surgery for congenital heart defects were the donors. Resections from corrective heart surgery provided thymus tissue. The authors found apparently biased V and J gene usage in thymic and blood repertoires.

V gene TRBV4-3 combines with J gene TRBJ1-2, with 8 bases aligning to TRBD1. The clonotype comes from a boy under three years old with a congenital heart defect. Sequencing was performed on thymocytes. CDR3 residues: CASSQDRGPGGYTF. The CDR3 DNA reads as TGCGCCAGCAGCCAAGACAGGGGGCCGGGGGGCTACACCTTC.